This T cell receptor (beta chain) was sequenced during a study of T cell repertoires in cytomegalovirus infection. About the research overall: Alongside well-studied HLA-B-restricted CMV epitopes, recently identified HLA-C-restricted CMV epitopes were also used. Public TCR beta signatures marked donors with CMV infection and the matching HLA.

The CDR3 extends over 15 amino acids. Germline lookup yields CDR1 SNHLY and CDR2 FYNNEI. The trim removed 3 bases at V and 9 bases at J, leaving 8 bases unmatched. TCRdb re-analysed the reads in MiXCR, keeping a single row per CDR3 protein. The repertoire consists of about 150,000 distinct CDR3 sequences, with 25% to 35% occurring once and the leading ten covering roughly 50%. This clonotype was observed a handful of times. Antigen: not known. Study-wide findings and caveats: Identification of carriers of CMV plus the relevant HLA was performed using cumulative public TCR beta family frequency. HLA-C-restricted TCR beta clonotypes specific for CMV led the ex vivo response.

The clonotype originates from a human donor in good health (CMV status not recorded). Some clones in this sample may be carry-over from other donors' samples. Source: CD8+ T cells from cultured PBMCs, taken from culture after CMV antigen stimulation. This chain joins TRBV2 and TRBJ2-1, with 10 bases fitting TRBD2. This chain's CDR3 is CASSDVASGGVEQFF. CDR3 nucleotide sequence: TGTGCCAGCAGTGACGTGGCTAGCGGGGGCGTTGAGCAGTTCTTC.